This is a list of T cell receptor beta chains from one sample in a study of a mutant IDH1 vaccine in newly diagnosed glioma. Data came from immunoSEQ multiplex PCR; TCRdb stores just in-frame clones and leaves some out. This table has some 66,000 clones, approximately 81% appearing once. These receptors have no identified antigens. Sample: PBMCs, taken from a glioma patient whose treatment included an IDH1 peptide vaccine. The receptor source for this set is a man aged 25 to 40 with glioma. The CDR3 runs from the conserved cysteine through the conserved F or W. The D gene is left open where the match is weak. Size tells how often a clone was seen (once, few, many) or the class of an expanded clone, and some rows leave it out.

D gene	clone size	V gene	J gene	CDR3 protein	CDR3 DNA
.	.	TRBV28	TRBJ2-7	CASSFTGPYEQYF	TGTGCCAGCAGTTTTACGGGCCCCTACGAGCAGTACTTC
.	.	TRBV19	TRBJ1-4	CASSSHRGGGEKLFF	TGTGCCAGTAGTTCCCATAGGGGCGGTGGTGAAAAACTGTTTTTT
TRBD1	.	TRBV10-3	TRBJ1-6	CAISELTGVSPLHF	TGTGCCATCAGTGAGTTGACAGGGGTTTCACCCCTCCACTTT
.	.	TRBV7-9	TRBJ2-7	CASSSALYEQYF	TGTGCCAGCAGCTCGGCCTTATACGAGCAGTACTTC
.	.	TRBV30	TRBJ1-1	CAWKQAINTEAFF	TGTGCCTGGAAGCAGGCGATAAACACTGAAGCTTTCTTT
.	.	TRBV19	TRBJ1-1	CASSRANTEAFF	TGTGCCAGTAGTAGAGCCAACACTGAAGCTTTCTTT
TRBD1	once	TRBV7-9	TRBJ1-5	CASSRGQGDQPQHF	TGTGCCAGCAGCCGCGGACAGGGCGATCAGCCCCAGCATTTT
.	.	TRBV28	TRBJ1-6	CASSRIADGENSPLHF	TGTGCCAGCAGCCGGATCGCGGACGGGGAAAATTCACCCCTCCACTTT
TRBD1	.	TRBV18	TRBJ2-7	CASSQQGDRYEQYF	TGTGCCAGCTCACAGCAGGGGGATCGGTACGAGCAGTACTTC
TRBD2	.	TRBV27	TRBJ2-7	CASRIEGTSGGEASYEQYF	TGTGCCAGCAGGATCGAAGGGACTAGCGGGGGGGAGGCTTCCTACGAGCAGTACTTC